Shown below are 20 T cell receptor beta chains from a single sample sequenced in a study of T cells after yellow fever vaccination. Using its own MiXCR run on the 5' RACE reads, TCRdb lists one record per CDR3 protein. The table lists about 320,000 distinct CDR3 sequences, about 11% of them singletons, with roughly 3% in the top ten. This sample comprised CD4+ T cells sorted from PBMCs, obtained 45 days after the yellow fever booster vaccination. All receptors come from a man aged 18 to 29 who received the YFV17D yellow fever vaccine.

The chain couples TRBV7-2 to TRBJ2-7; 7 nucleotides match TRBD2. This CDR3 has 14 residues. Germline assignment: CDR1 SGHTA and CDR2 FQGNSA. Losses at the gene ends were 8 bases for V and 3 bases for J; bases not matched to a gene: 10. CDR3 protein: CASSREGILYEQYF. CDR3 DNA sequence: TGTGCCAGCTCGAGGGAGGGGATCCTCTACGAGCAGTACTTC.

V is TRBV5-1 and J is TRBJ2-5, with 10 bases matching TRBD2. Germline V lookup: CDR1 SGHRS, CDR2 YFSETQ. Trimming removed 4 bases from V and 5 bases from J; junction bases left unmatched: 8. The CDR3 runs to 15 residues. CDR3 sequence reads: CASSERGGLRETQYF. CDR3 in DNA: TGCGCCAGCAGCGAGCGGGGGGGACTTCGGGAGACCCAGTACTTC.

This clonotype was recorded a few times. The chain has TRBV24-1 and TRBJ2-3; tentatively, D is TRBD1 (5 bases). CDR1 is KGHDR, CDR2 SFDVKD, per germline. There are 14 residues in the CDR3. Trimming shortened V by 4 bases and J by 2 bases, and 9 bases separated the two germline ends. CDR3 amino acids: CATSETGVTDTQYF. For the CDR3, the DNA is TGTGCCACCAGTGAAACAGGAGTCACAGATACGCAGTATTTT.

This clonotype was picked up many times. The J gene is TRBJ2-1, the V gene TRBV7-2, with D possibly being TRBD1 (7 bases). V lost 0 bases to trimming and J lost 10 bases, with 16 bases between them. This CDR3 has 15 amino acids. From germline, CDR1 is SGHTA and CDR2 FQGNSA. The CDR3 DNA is TGTGCCAGCAGCTTAGCCCTAGGAGGGGGCGAAGAGCAGTTCTTC. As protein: CASSLALGGGEEQFF.

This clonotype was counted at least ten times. CDR3 residues: CASSGLAGPMETQYF. The CDR3 region has the DNA TGTGCCAGCAGCGGATTAGCGGGGCCGATGGAGACCCAGTACTTC. This sequence joins TRBV9 and TRBJ2-5, with 8 bases that match TRBD2. Germline V gene data show CDR1 as SGDLS and CDR2 as YYNGEE. The V gene end was trimmed by 3 bases and the J gene end by 5 bases; junction bases not matched to a gene: 9. The length of the CDR3 is 15 residues.

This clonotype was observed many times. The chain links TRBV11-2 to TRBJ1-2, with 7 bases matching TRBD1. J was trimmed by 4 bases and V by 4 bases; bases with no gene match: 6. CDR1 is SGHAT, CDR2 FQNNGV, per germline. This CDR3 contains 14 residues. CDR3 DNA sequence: TGTGCCAGCAGCTCCGTCCGACAGGGCTATGGCTACACCTTC. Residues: CASSSVRQGYGYTF.

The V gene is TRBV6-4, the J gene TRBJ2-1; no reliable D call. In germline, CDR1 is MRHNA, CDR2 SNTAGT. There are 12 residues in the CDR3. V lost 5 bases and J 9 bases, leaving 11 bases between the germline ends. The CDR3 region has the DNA TGTGCCAGCAGTACCGGTTGGGGTGAGCAGTTCTTC. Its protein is CASSTGWGEQFF.

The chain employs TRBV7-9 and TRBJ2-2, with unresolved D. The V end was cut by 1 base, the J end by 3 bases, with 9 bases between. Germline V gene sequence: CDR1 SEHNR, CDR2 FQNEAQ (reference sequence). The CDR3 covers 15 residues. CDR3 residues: CASSLDLIYTGELFF. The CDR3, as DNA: TGTGCCAGCAGCTTAGACCTAATATACACCGGGGAGCTGTTTTTT.

CDR3 bases: TGTGCCAGCAGTTTAGCGCGAGGGGTAAAACCACTCTACACCTTC. Amino acids: CASSLARGVKPLYTF. V and J are TRBV12-3 or TRBV12-4 and TRBJ1-2, with D possibly TRBD1 on 5 matching bases. The CDR3 length is 15 residues. Between the trimmed V and J ends, which lost 0 bases and 10 bases, there was a span of 18 bases.

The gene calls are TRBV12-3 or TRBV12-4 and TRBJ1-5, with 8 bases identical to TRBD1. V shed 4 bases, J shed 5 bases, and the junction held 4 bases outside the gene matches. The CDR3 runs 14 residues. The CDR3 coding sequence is TGTGCCAGCAGTTCTGGACAGGGCCATCAGCCCCAGCATTTT. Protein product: CASSSGQGHQPQHF.

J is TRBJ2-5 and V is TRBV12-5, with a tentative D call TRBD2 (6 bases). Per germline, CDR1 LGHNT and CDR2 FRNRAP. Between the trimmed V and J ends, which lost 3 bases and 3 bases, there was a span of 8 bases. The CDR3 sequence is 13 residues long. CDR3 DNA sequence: TGTGCTAGTGGTTTTAGCGGAGAAGAGACCCAGTACTTC. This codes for CASGFSGEETQYF.

The CDR3 reads CASRFLSGGAHEQFF. The CDR3 DNA reads TGTGCCAGCAGATTCCTTAGCGGGGGGGCCCATGAGCAGTTCTTC. This chain uses TRBV12-3 or TRBV12-4 with TRBJ2-1, with 11 bases fitting TRBD2. The J segment lost 8 bases and the V segment lost 6 bases, leaving 9 bases of the junction unmatched. The length of the CDR3 is 15 residues.

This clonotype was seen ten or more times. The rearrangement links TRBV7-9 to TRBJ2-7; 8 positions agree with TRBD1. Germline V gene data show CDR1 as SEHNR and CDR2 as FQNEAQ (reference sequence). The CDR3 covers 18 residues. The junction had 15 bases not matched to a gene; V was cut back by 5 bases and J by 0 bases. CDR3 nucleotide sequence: TGTGCCAGCAGCCCGCGCCGGGACAGGACACTGAGCTCCTACGAGCAGTACGTC. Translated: CASSPRRDRTLSSYEQYV.

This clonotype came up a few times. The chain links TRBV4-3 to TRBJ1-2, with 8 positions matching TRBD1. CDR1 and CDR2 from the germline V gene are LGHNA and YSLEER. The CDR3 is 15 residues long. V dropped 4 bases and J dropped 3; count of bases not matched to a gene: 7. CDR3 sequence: CASSRFTGGDYGYTF. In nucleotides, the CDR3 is TGCGCCAGCAGCCGCTTCACAGGGGGGGACTATGGCTACACCTTC.

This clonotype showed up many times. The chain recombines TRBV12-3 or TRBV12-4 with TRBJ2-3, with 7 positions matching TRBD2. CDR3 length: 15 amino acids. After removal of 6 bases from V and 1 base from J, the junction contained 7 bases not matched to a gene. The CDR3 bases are TGTGCCAGCAGCTCAAGTGCGGGGGGCACAGATACGCAGTATTTT. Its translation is CASSSSAGGTDTQYF.

The CDR3 DNA reads as TGCGCCAGCAGCTTGGCCGGGCTGTCCCAGCAGTTCTTC. This codes for CASSLAGLSQQFF. The chain recombines TRBV5-1 with TRBJ2-1; no clear D. V was trimmed by 0 bases and J by 11 bases, leaving 12 bases between them. The CDR3 extends over 13 amino acids. Per the germline V gene, CDR1 is SGHRS and CDR2 is YFSETQ. The full variable domain, completed using reference TRBV5-1 and TRBJ2-1, is KAGVTQTPRYLIKTRGQQVTLSCSPISGHRSVSWYQQTPGQGLQFLFEYFSETQRNKGNFPGRFSGRQFSNSRSEMNVSTLELGDSALYLCASSLAGLSQQFFGPGTRLTVL.

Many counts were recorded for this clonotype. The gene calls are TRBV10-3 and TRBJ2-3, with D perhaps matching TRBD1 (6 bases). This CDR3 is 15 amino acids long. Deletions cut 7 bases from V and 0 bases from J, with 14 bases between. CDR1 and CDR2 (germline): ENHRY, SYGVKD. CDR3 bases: TGTGCCATCAAGGGGGATCCTAGTAGCACAGATACGCAGTATTTT. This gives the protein CAIKGDPSSTDTQYF.

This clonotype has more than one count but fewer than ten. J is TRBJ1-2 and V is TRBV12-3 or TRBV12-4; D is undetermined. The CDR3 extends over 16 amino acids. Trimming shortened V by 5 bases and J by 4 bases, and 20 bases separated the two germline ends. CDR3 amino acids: CASSPGEGLPRYGYTF. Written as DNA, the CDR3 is TGTGCCAGCAGTCCCGGAGAGGGCCTCCCCCGCTATGGCTACACCTTC.

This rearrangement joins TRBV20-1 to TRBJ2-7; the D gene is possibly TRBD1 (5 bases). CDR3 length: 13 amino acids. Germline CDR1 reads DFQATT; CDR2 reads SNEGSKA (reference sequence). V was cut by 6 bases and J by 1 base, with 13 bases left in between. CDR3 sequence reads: CSARTGPSYEQYF. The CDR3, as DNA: TGCAGTGCCCGCACAGGCCCTTCCTACGAGCAGTACTTC.

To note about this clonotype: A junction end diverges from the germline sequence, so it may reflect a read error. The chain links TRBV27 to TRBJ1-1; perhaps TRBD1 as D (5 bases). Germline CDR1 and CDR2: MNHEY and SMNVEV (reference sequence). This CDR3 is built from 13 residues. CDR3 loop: CARSLSGGTEAFF. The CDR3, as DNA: TGTGCCAGAAGTTTATCTGGGGGCACTGAAGCTTTCTTT.